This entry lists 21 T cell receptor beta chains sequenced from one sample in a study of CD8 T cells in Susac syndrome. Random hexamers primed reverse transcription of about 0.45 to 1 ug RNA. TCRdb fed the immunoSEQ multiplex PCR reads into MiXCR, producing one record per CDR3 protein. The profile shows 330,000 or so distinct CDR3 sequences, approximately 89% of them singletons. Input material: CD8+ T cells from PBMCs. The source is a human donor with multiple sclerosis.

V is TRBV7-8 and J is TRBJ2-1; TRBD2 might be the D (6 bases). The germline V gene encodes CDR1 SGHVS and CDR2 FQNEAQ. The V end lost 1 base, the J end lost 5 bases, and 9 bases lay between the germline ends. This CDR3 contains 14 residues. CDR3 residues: CASSLVGGDNEQFF. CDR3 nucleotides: TGTGCCAGCAGCTTAGTTGGAGGGGACAATGAGCAGTTCTTC.

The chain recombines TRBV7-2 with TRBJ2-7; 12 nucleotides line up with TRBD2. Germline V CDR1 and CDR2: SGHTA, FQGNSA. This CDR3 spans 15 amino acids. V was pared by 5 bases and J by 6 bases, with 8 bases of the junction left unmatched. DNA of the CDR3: TGTGCCAGCAGCCCGACTAGCGGGAGTGGGCCCGAGCAGTACTTC. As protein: CASSPTSGSGPEQYF.

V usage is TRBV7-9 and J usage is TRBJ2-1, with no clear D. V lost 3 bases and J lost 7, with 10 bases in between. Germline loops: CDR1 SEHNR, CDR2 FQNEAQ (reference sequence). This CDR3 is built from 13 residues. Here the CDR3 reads CASSFGAENEQFF. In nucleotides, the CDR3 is TGTGCCAGCAGCTTCGGCGCGGAGAATGAGCAGTTCTTC.

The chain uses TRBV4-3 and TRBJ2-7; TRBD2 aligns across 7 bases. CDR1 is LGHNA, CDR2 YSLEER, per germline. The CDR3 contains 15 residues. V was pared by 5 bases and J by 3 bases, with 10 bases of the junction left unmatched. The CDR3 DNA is TGCGCCAGCAGCGCGGGGGACGGGCTAATCTACGAGCAGTACTTC. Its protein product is CASSAGDGLIYEQYF.

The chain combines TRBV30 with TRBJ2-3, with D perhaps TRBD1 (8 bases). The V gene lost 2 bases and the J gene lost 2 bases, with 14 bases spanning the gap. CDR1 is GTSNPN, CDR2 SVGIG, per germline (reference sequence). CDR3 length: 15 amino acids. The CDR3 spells CAWSSQGGATDTQYF. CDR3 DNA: TGTGCCTGGAGTTCACAGGGGGGGGCCACAGATACGCAGTATTTT.

CDR3 region: CAILGLQNTEAFF. The CDR3 DNA is TGTGCCATCTTAGGACTTCAGAACACTGAAGCTTTCTTT. The chain couples TRBV28 to TRBJ1-1; no definite D call. V was shortened by 10 bases and J by 1 base, with 13 bases between the two germline ends. The germline V gene encodes CDR1 MDHEN and CDR2 SYDVKM. CDR3 length: 13 residues.

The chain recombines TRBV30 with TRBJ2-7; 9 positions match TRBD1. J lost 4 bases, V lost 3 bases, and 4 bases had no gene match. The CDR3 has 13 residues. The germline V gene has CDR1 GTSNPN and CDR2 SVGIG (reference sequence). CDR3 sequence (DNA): TGTGCCTGGAGGAGACAGGGGGATTACGAGCAGTACTTC. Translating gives CAWRRQGDYEQYF.

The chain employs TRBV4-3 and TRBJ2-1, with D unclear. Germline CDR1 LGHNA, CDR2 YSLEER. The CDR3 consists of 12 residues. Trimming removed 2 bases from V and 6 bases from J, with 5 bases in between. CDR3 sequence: CASSQTINEQFF. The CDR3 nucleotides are TGCGCCAGCAGCCAAACGATCAATGAGCAGTTCTTC.

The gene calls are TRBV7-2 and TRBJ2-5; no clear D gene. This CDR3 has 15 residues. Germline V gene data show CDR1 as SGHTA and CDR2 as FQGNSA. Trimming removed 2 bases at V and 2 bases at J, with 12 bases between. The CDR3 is CASSLTDGFQETQYF. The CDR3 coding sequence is TGTGCCAGCAGCTTAACCGACGGATTTCAAGAGACCCAGTACTTC.

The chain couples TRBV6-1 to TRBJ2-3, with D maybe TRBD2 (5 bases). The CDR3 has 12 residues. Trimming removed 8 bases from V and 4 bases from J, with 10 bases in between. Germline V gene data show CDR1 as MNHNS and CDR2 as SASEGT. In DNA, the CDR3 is TGTGCCAGCGGGGAAGCGGCAGATACGCAGTATTTT. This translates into CASGEAADTQYF.

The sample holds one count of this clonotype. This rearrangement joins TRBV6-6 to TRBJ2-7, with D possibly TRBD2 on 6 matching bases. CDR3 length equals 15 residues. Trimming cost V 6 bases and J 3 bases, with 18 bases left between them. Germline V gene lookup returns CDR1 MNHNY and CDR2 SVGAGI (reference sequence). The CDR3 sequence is CASREVEGSVYEQYF. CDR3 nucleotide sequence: TGTGCCAGCAGGGAGGTGGAGGGCAGTGTCTACGAGCAGTACTTC.

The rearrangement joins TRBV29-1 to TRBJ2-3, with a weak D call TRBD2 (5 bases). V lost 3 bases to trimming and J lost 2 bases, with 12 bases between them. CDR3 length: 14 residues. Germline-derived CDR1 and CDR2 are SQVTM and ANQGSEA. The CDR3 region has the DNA TGCAGCGTTGAGTCCGGACTCCTCACAGATACGCAGTATTTT. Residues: CSVESGLLTDTQYF.

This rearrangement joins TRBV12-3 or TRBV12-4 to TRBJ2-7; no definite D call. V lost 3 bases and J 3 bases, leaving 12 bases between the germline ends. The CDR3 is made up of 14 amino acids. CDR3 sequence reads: CASSFGVLGYEQYF. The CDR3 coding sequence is TGTGCCAGCAGTTTTGGGGTGCTGGGCTACGAGCAGTACTTC.

CDR3 DNA: TGTGCCAGCAGCGGGCCGGGACTAGCGGGGGGGCTTAGAAATGAGCAGTTCTTC. Translation: CASSGPGLAGGLRNEQFF. The chain carries TRBV9 and TRBJ2-1; 16 nucleotides match TRBD2. Germline V gene sequence: CDR1 SGDLS, CDR2 YYNGEE. V shed 3 bases, J shed 7 bases, and the junction held 10 bases outside the gene matches. The CDR3 contains 18 residues. The full variable domain, completed using reference TRBV9 and TRBJ2-1, is DSGVTQTPKHLITATGQRVTLRCSPRSGDLSVYWYQQSLDQGLQFLIQYYNGEERAKGNILERFSAQQFPDLHSELNLSSLELGDSALYFCASSGPGLAGGLRNEQFFGPGTRLTVL.

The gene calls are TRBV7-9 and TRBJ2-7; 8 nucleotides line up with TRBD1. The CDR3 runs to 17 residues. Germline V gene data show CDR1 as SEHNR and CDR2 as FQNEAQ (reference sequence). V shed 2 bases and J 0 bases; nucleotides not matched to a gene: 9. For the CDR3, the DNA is TGTGCCAGCAGCTTATGGCAGGGGGCTACCGCCTCCTACGAGCAGTACTTC. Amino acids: CASSLWQGATASYEQYF.

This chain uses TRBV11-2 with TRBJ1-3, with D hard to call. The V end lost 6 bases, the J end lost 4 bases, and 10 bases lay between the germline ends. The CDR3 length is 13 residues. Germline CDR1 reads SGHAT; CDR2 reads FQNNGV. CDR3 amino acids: CASRPFAGNTIYF. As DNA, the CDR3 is TGTGCCAGCAGGCCCTTCGCCGGAAACACCATATATTTT.

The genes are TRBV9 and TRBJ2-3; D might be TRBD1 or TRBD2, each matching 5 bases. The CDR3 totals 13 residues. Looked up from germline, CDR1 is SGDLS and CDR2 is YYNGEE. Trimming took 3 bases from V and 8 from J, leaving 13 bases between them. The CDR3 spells CASSAAGGGTQYF. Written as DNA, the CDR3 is TGTGCCAGCAGCGCCGCCGGTGGGGGTACGCAGTATTTT.

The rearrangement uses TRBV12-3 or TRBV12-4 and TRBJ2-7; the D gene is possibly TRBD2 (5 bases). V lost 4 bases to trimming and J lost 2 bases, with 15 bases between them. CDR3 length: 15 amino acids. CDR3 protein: CASSSRLRGPYEQYF. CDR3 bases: TGTGCCAGCAGTTCCCGGCTTAGAGGGCCCTACGAGCAGTACTTC.

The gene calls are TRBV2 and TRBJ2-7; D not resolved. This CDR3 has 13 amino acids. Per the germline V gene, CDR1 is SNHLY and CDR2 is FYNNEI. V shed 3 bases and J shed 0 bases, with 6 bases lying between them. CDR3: CASSDSYSYEQYF. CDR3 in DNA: TGTGCCAGCAGTGACTCGTACTCCTACGAGCAGTACTTC.

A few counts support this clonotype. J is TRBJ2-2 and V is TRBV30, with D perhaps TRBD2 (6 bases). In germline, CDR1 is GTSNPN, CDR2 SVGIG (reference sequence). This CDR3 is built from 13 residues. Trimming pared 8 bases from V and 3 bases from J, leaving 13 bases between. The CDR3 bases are TGTGCCGGGGGGTTGGGGGACACCGGGGAGCTGTTTTTT. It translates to CAGGLGDTGELFF.

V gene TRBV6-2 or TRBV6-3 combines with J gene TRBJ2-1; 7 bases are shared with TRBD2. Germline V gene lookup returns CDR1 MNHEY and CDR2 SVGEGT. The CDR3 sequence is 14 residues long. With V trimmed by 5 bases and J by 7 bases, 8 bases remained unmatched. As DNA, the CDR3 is TGTGCCAGCAGTCCTGGACTAGAAGGGAATGAGCAGTTCTTC. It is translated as CASSPGLEGNEQFF.